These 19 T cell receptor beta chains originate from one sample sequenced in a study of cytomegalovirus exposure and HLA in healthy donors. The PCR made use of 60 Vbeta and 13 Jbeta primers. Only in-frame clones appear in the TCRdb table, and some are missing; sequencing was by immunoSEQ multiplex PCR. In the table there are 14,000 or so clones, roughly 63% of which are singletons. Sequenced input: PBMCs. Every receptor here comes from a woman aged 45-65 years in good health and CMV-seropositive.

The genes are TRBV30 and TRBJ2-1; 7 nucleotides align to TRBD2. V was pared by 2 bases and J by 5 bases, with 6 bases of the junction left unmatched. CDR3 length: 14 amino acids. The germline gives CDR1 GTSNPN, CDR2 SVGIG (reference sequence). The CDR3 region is CAWSSSGVNNEQFF. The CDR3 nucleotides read TGTGCCTGGAGTTCCAGCGGGGTCAACAATGAGCAGTTCTTC.

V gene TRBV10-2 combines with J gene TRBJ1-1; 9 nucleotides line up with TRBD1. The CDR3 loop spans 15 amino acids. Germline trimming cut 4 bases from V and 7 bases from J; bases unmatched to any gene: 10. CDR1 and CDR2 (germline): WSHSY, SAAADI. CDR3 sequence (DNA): TGCGCCAGCAGTGTCCCACAGGGGGCCAGAGGTGAAGCTTTCTTT. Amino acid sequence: CASSVPQGARGEAFF.

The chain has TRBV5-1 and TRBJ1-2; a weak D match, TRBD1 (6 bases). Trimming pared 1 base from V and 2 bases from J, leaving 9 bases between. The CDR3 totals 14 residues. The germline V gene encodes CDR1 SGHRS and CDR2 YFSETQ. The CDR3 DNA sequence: TGCGCCAGCAGCTTGCGGGACACCAACTATGGCTACACCTTC. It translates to CASSLRDTNYGYTF.

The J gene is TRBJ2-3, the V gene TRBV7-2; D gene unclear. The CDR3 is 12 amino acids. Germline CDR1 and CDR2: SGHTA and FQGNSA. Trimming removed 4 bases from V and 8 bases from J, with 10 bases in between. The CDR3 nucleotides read TGTGCCAGCAGCTCCTACAGCCGTACGCAGTATTTT. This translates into CASSSYSRTQYF. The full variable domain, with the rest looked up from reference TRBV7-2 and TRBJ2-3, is GAGVSQSPSNKVTEKGKDVELRCDPISGHTALYWYRQSLGQGLEFLIYFQGNSAPDKSGLPSDRFSAERTGGSVSTLTIQRTQQEDSAVYLCASSSYSRTQYFGPGTRLTVL.

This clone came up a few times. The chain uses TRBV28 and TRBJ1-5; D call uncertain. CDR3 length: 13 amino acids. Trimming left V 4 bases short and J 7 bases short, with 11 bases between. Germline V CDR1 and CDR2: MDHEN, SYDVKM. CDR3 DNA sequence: TGTGCCAGCAGTTCCCCGCGGATCCAGCCCCAGCATTTT. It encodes CASSSPRIQPQHF.

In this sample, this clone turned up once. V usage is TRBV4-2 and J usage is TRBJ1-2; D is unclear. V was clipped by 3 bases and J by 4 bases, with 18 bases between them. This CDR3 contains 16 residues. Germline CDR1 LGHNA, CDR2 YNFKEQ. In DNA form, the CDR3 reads TGTGCCAGCAGCCATTCTAGCGGCAGTGAAATCTATGGCTACACCTTC. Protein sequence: CASSHSSGSEIYGYTF.

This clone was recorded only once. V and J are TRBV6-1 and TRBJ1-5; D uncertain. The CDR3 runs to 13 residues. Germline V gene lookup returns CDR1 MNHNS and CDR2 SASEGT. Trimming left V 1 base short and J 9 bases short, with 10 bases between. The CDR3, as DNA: TGTGCCAGCAGTGAAGAGGCCGGCGGGCCCCAGCATTTT. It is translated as CASSEEAGGPQHF.

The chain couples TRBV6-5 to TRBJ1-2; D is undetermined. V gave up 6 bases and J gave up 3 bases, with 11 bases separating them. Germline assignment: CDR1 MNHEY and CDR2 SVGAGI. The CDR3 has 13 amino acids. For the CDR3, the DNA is TGTGCCAGCAGCCCGCGTAGAGACTATGGCTACACCTTC. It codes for CASSPRRDYGYTF.

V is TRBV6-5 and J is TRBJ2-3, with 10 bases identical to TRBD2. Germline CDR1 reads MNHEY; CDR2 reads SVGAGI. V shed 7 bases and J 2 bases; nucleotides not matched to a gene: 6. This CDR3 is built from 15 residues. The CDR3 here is CASTIAGGATDTQYF. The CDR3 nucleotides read TGTGCCAGCACCATAGCGGGAGGCGCCACAGATACGCAGTATTTT.

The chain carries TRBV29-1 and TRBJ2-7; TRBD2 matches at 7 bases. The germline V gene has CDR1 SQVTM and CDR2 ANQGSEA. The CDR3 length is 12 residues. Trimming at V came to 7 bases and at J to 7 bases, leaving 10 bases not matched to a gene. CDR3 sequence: CSGMGGTGEQYF. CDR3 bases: TGCAGCGGTATGGGGGGGACGGGTGAGCAGTACTTC.

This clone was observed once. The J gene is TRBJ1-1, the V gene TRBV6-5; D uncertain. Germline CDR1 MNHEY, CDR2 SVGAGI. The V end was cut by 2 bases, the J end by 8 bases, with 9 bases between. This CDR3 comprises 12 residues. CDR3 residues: CASSYNRQEAFF. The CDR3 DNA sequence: TGTGCCAGCAGTTACAATCGCCAGGAAGCTTTCTTT.

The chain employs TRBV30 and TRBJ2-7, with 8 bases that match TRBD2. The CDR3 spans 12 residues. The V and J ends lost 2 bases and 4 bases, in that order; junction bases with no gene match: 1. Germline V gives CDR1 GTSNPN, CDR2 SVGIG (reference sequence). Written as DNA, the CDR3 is TGTGCCTGGAGTTCGGGGGGGTACGAGCAGTACTTC. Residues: CAWSSGGYEQYF.

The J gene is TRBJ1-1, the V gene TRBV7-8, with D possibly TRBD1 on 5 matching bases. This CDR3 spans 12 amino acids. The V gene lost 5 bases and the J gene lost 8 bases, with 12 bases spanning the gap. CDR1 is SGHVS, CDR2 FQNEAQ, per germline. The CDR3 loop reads CASSLRQTEAFF. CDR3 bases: TGTGCCAGCAGCCTACGACAGACAGAAGCTTTCTTT. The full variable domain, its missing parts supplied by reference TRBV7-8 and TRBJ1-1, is GAGVSQSPRYKVAKRGQDVALRCDPISGHVSLFWYQQALGQGPEFLTYFQNEAQLDKSGLPSDRFFAERPEGSVSTLKIQRTQQEDSAVYLCASSLRQTEAFFGQGTRLTVV.

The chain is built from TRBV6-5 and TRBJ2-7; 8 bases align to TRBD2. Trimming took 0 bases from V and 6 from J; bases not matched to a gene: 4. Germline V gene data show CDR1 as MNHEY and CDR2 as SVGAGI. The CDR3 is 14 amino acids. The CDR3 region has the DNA TGTGCCAGCAGTTACTCGACTAGCGTTGGCGAGCAGTACTTC. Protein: CASSYSTSVGEQYF.

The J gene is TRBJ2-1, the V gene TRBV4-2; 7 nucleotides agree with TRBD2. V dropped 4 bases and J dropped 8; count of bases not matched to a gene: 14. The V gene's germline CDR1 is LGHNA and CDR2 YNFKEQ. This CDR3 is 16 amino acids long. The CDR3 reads CASSPLGRQNFDEQFF. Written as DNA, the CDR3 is TGTGCCAGCAGCCCCCTCGGGAGGCAGAACTTTGATGAGCAGTTCTTC.

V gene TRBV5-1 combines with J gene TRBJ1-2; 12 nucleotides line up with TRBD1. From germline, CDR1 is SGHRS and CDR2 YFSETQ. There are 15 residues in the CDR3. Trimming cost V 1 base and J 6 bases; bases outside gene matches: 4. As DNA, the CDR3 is TGCGCCAGCAGCTTGATGGGACAGGGGGCTGATGGCTACACCTTC. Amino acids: CASSLMGQGADGYTF. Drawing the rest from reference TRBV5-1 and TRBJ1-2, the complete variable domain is KAGVTQTPRYLIKTRGQQVTLSCSPISGHRSVSWYQQTPGQGLQFLFEYFSETQRNKGNFPGRFSGRQFSNSRSEMNVSTLELGDSALYLCASSLMGQGADGYTFGSGTRLTVV.

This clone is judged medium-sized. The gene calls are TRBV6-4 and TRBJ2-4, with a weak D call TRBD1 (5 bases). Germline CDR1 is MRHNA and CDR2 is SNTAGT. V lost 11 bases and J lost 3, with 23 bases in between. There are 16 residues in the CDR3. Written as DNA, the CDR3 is TGTGCCTCCGAGACAGCAGTCTATAGTGGCAAAAACATTCAGTACTTC. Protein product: CASETAVYSGKNIQYF.

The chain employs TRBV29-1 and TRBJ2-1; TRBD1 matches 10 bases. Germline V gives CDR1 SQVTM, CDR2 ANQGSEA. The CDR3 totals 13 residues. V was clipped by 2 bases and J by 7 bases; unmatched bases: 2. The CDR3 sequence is CSVERDRGNEQFF. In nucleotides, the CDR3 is TGCAGCGTTGAAAGGGACAGGGGTAATGAGCAGTTCTTC.

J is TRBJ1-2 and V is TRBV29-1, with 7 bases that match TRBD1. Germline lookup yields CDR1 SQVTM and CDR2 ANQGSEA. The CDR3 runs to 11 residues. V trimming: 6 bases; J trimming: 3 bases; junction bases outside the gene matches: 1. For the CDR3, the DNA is TGCAGCGTCGACAGGGACTATGGCTACACCTTC. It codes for CSVDRDYGYTF.